Below, 24 T cell receptor beta chains from the same sample are listed, as sequenced in a study of tumor and adjacent non-tumor tissue in lung cancer. This sample's RNA came from whole unsorted tissue. A modified ARM-PCR protocol with three rounds of nested PCR amplified TCRbeta. TCRdb used MiXCR to reprocess the multiplex PCR reads, holding one entry per CDR3 protein. The sample has 120,000 or so distinct CDR3 sequences; approximately 66% are singletons. The source material was lung tumor tissue. Receptors originate from a man aged 30 to 39 with non-small cell lung cancer.

This clonotype was recorded once. Compared with germline, one end of the junction differs, possibly owing to a read error. CDR3 loop: CASSSRTGTDTQYF. The CDR3 coding sequence is TGTGCCAGCAGCTCCCGGACGGGGACAGATACACAGTATTTT. This chain links TRBV11-2 with TRBJ2-3; 7 bases align to TRBD1. The CDR3 spans 14 residues. The germline CDR1 and CDR2 sequences are SGHAT and FQNNGV.

The rearrangement links TRBV4-1 to TRBJ1-6, with D possibly TRBD1 on 5 matching bases. The V end was cut by 2 bases, the J end by 7 bases, with 9 bases between. The CDR3 runs to 14 residues. Germline CDR1 MGHRA, CDR2 YSYEKL. CDR3 in DNA: TGCGCCAGCAGCCAACGAGAGGGGAATTCACCCCTCCACTTT. Amino acids: CASSQREGNSPLHF.

In its sample, this clonotype was seen many times. The genes are TRBV12-3 or TRBV12-4 and TRBJ1-5; D remains ambiguous. The CDR3 length is 13 residues. With 7 bases removed from V and 0 bases from J, the gap between germline ends came to 7 bases. As DNA, the CDR3 is TGTGCCAGCAATCTAAATAGCAATCAGCCCCAGCATTTT. Translating it yields CASNLNSNQPQHF.

About this clonotype: An end of the junction differs from the germline gene, which may be a read error. The V gene is TRBV11-2, the J gene TRBJ2-2; 12 positions agree with TRBD2. Germline CDR1 reads SGHAT; CDR2 reads FQNNGV. The CDR3 runs to 17 residues. CDR3 nucleotide sequence: TGTGCCAGCAGCTCCAGACTAGCGGGAGCTAACACCCGGGAGCTGTTTTTT. Protein product: CASSSRLAGANTRELFF.

Points on this clonotype: Possible read error: a much larger clone is one base away. J is TRBJ1-3 and V is TRBV29-1; no definite D call. The CDR3 spans 13 residues. Germline values: CDR1 SQVTM, CDR2 ANQGSEA. The CDR3 region is CIVWADSGNTIYF. CDR3 nucleotide sequence: TGCATCGTTTGGGCCGACTCTGGAAACACCATATATTTT.

This clonotype came up once. The CDR3 ends on some other residue instead of the conserved phenylalanine or tryptophan, so this is likely a read error. This chain uses TRBV11-2 with TRBJ1-6; TRBD1 is a possible D gene (5 bases). The CDR3 extends over 15 amino acids. The germline gives CDR1 SGHAT, CDR2 FQNNGV. This CDR3 reads CSSNLVGDSYLPLHI. CDR3 coding DNA: TGTTCCAGCAACTTAGTGGGCGACAGCTATTTACCCCTCCACATT.

On this clonotype: No conserved phenylalanine or tryptophan ends this CDR3, so it is likely a read error. The DNA is left out, because the CDR3 cannot be placed on it with certainty; the CDR3 is given as TCRdb lists it. CDR3 region: CSAMAGPEALI. The V gene is TRBV20-1, the J gene TRBJ1-1; the table's D gene call, TRBD1, was not cross checked with the DNA. Termini included, the CDR3 measures 11 amino acids. Germline assignment: CDR1 DFQATT and CDR2 SNEGSKA (reference sequence).

With respect to this clonotype: Since a much larger clone is just one base distant, this may be a read error. This rearrangement joins TRBV29-1 to TRBJ1-1; no clear D gene. This CDR3 region has 15 residues. Trimming stripped 6 bases from V and 5 bases from J, with 22 bases between. The germline CDR1 and CDR2 sequences are SQVTM and ANQGSEA. CDR3 DNA sequence: TGCAGCGTGCGGGGTGGGCCAGAGGAGGGAACTGAAGCTTTCTTT. This codes for CSVRGGPEEGTEAFF.

The sample holds many counts of this clonotype. The gene calls are TRBV6-2 or TRBV6-3 and TRBJ1-5; D not resolved. This CDR3 contains 12 residues. The V gene's germline CDR1 is MNHEY and CDR2 SVGEGT. V lost 5 bases and J lost 3, with 5 bases in between. The CDR3 DNA sequence: TGTGCCAGCAGTCGTACCAATCAGCCCCAGCATTTT. It is translated as CASSRTNQPQHF.

The chain couples TRBV20-1 to TRBJ1-2; TRBD1 matches at 8 bases. Germline V gene sequence: CDR1 DFQATT, CDR2 SNEGSKA (reference sequence). Germline trimming cut 7 bases from V and 2 bases from J; bases unmatched to any gene: 12. The CDR3 is 15 amino acids. The CDR3 region has the DNA TGCAGTGTCCAGACCCCAGGGGGCAGAAACTATGGCTACACCTTC. Protein sequence: CSVQTPGGRNYGYTF.

V is TRBV4-1 and J is TRBJ1-1; 7 nucleotides line up with TRBD1. The CDR3 is 16 amino acids. Germline CDR1 reads MGHRA; CDR2 reads YSYEKL. CDR3 coding DNA: TGCGCAGGCAGCCATGATATCTACAGGGGAGGCACTGAAGCTTTCTTT. Translation: CAGSHDIYRGGTEAFF.

Remarks on this clonotype: A junction end diverges from the germline sequence, so it may reflect a read error. This sequence joins TRBV11-3 and TRBJ2-1, with D uncertain. From germline, CDR1 is SGHNT and CDR2 YENEEA. This CDR3 has 13 amino acids. The CDR3 loop reads CASGPRSYNEQFF. The CDR3 region has the DNA TGTGCCAGCGGCCCCCGTTCCTACAATGAGCAGTTTTTC.

A word on this clonotype: The germline gene is not matched at one end of the junction; a read error may be the cause. This sequence joins TRBV18 and TRBJ1-6, with D perhaps matching TRBD1 (6 bases). Germline values: CDR1 KGHSH, CDR2 LQKENI. The CDR3 extends over 15 amino acids. The CDR3 nucleotides read TGTGCCAGCTCACCAGGGTCAGGGGAAAATTCACCCTTCCACTTT. It is translated as CASSPGSGENSPFHF.

With regard to this clonotype: A much bigger clone sits one base away, suggesting this may be a read error. This chain uses TRBV18 with TRBJ2-3; D may be TRBD1 (5 bases). The CDR3 is 13 amino acids. V was cut by 5 bases and J by 8 bases, with 14 bases left in between. CDR1 and CDR2 from the germline V gene are KGHSH and LQKENI. The CDR3 sequence is CASSYSTEGTQYF. The DNA for the CDR3 is TGTGCCAGCTCATATTCGACAGAAGGTACGCAGTATTTT.

This clonotype was seen only a few times. J is TRBJ2-3 and V is TRBV5-8, with D hard to call. Germline loops: CDR1 SGHTS, CDR2 YDEGEE. The CDR3 extends over 13 amino acids. The germline V and J ends were trimmed by 3 bases and 2 bases, with 7 bases remaining between them. This CDR3 is CASSSDLTDTQYF. The DNA of the CDR3 is TGTGCCAGCAGCTCGGACCTCACAGATACGCAGTATTTT.

Regarding this clonotype: A read error may explain this, as a much larger clone is one base away. V is TRBV4-3 and J is TRBJ2-7; D possibly corresponds to TRBD1 (6 bases). The CDR3 length is 13 residues. The germline V gene encodes CDR1 LGHNA and CDR2 YSLEER. CDR3 sequence reads: CASSRTRTEPPEF. CDR3 DNA sequence: TGCGCCAGCAGTCGAACCCGGACAGAACCGCCAGAGTTC.

This clonotype was seen at least ten times. The chain links TRBV20-1 to TRBJ2-6; D gene uncertain. The V end was cut by 0 bases, the J end by 1 base, with 7 bases between. The CDR3 extends over 15 amino acids. Germline assignment: CDR1 DFQATT and CDR2 SNEGSKA (reference sequence). This chain's CDR3 is CSARDRRSGANVLTF. Written as DNA, the CDR3 is TGCAGTGCTAGAGATAGGCGTTCTGGGGCCAACGTCCTGACTTTC.

On this clonotype itself: A much larger clone lies a single base off, so this may be a read error. V is TRBV6-5 and J is TRBJ2-7; D remains ambiguous. The CDR3 has 13 residues. Germline lookup yields CDR1 MNHEY and CDR2 SVGAGI. Trimming stripped 8 bases from V and 2 bases from J, with 13 bases between. The CDR3 bases are TGTGCCAGCGGGCCGCCCATGCCCTACGAGCAGTACTTC. As protein: CASGPPMPYEQYF.

To note about this clonotype: A read error is possible here, since a much larger clone lies one base away. V is TRBV20-1 and J is TRBJ2-5; D tentatively fits TRBD1 or TRBD2 (5 bases each). The CDR3 loop spans 12 amino acids. Germline CDR1 is DFQATT and CDR2 is SNEGSKA (reference sequence). The CDR3 DNA is TGCAGTGCTATTCTGAGGGGTGAGACCCAGTGCTTC. This codes for CSAILRGETQCF.

The V and J genes are TRBV20-1 and TRBJ2-7; D unclear. Germline V gene sequence: CDR1 DFQATT, CDR2 SNEGSKA (reference sequence). The germline V and J ends were trimmed by 6 bases and 3 bases, with 15 bases remaining between them. The CDR3 is made up of 13 amino acids. The CDR3 protein is CSAISGPHYEQYF. CDR3 DNA sequence: TGCAGTGCCATATCCGGTCCACACTACGAGCAGTACTTC.

Comments on this clonotype: One end of the junction varies from germline; a read error may be responsible. The V and J genes are TRBV20-1 and TRBJ1-6, with D uncertain. The CDR3 consists of 14 residues. Germline V gene data show CDR1 as DFQATT and CDR2 as SNEGSKA (reference sequence). In DNA form, the CDR3 reads TGTAGTGCTAGAAACTGGACGATTAATTCACCCCTCCATTTT. Its protein is CSARNWTINSPLHF.

Details on this clonotype: This likely comes from a read error, as the CDR3 has no conserved phenylalanine or tryptophan at its end. The V call is TRBV6-5, the J call TRBJ2-7; D ambiguous. Per the germline V gene, CDR1 is MNHEY and CDR2 is SVGAGI. CDR3 length: 13 residues. Trimming left V 2 bases short and J 7 bases short, with 12 bases between. This chain's CDR3 is CASSYDVVGEQYL. CDR3 sequence (DNA): TGTGCCAGCAGTTACGATGTGGTGGGGGAGCAGTACTTA.

About this clonotype itself: At one end, the junction sequence differs from germline, possibly due to a read error. The chain employs TRBV6-5 and TRBJ2-3; D call uncertain. The CDR3 extends over 14 amino acids. In germline, CDR1 is MNHEY, CDR2 SVGAGI. CDR3 amino acids: CASCYSRSTDTQYF. The CDR3 DNA follows: TGTGCCAGCTGTTACTCCAGGAGCACAGATACGCAGTATTTT.

This clonotype was seen many times. The V call is TRBV13, the J call TRBJ2-1; D tentatively reads TRBD1 or TRBD2 (5 bases each). From germline, CDR1 is PRHDT and CDR2 FYEKMQ (reference sequence). Trimming took 10 bases from V and 7 from J, leaving 20 bases between them. CDR3 length: 14 residues. CDR3 sequence: CATLLDVEGNEQFF. The CDR3 DNA is TGTGCCACCCTGTTGGACGTAGAGGGGAATGAGCAGTTCTTC.